This T cell receptor beta chain was obtained from a study of CD8+CD57+ T cells in acquired aplastic anemia. Study-level background: DNA from sorted CD4+ and CD8+ cells averaged roughly 3.2 ug. The study, taken as a whole, reports: Significant differences in CD8+ Simpson's diversity were not observed between patients and controls. A set of about 28 CD8+ CDR3 sequences was shared between patients and controls, and these sequences appeared highly expressed in patients.

Previously, flow cytometry had revealed CD8+CD57+ cell expansion in the patients chosen for sequencing. With no exception, the patients had severe acquired aplastic anemia. This clonotype was seen just once. Antigen: not known. TCR beta VDJ and CDR3 were profiled, and genomic DNA was the template. TCRdb independently ran MiXCR on the reads; one entry per CDR3 protein. The sample records 200,000 to 300,000 distinct CDR3 sequences, 82% being singletons. Germline V gene data show CDR1 as SGHNT and CDR2 as YENEEA. This CDR3 comprises 15 residues. V was cut by 2 bases and J by 4 bases, with 11 bases left in between.

The sequence was collected from a human donor with aplastic anemia. The sequencing input was sorted CD4+, CD8+, or CD8+CD57+ T cells (not recorded which) from PBMCs. This chain connects TRBV11-3 to TRBJ2-2; a possible D gene is TRBD1 (5 bases). The CDR3 spells CASSLHPTVTGELFF. As DNA, the CDR3 is TGTGCCAGCAGCTTACATCCGACAGTCACCGGGGAGCTGTTTTTT.